Sequencing of this T cell receptor (beta chain) was carried out in a study of blood T cells in healthy people across ages. Overall study results and limits: Estimates of diversity drawn from one million T cells were considered underestimates.

V lost 5 bases and J 2 bases, leaving 13 bases between the germline ends. Per germline, CDR1 SGHAT and CDR2 FQDESV (reference sequence). This CDR3 contains 15 residues. Comments on this clonotype: Its specificity is unknown.

Sample-barcoded 5' priming and a J-beta primer mix drove a second PCR of roughly 7 to 11 cycles. TCRdb recomputed calls from the 5' RACE reads with MiXCR, one row per CDR3 protein. The sample consists of 1.2 million to 1.5 million distinct CDR3 sequences, approximately 60% of them appearing once. The draw of peripheral blood yielded ten milliliters from each donor. The sample taken for sequencing was blood. The source is a man between 18 and 35 years old in good health. The rearrangement links TRBV11-1 to TRBJ2-1, with D maybe TRBD2 (6 bases). CDR3 residues: CASSPQRATYNEQFF. CDR3 nucleotides: TGTGCCAGCAGCCCCCAGCGGGCTACCTACAATGAGCAGTTCTTC. Full variable domain (missing parts from reference TRBV11-1 and TRBJ2-1): EAEVAQSPRYKITEKSQAVAFWCDPISGHATLYWYRQILGQGPELLVQFQDESVVDDSQLPKDRFSAERLKGVDSTLKIQPAELGDSAMYLCASSPQRATYNEQFFGPGTRLTVL.